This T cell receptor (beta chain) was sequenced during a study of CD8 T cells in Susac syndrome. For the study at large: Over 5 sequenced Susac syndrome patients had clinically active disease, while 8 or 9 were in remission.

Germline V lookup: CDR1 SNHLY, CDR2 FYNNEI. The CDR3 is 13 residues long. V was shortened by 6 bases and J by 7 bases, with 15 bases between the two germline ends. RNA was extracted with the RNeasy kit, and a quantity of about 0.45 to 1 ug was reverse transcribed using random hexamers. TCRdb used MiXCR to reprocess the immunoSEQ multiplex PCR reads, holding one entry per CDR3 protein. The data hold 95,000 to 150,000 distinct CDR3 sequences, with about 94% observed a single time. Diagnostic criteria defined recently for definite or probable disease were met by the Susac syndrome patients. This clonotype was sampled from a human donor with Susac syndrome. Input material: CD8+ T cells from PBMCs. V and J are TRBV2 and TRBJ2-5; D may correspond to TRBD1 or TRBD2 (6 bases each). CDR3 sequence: CASSPGASWTQYF. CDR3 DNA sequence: TGTGCCAGCAGCCCGGGGGCCTCTTGGACCCAGTACTTC.